This T cell receptor (beta chain) emerged from a study of lymphopenia after photon versus proton radiotherapy. Broader study findings: Post-nadir diversity loss with photons came from oligoclonal expansion, particularly CD8+ Temra cells. Better survival with proton therapy was suggested as possible, not demonstrated. Relative stability marked proton patients; photon patients lost diversity and naive cells. In patients who died, overall survival fell as post-nadir TCR diversity dropped more.

TCRdb keeps only in-frame clones here, not all; method: immunoSEQ multiplex PCR. The sample includes 40,000 to 45,000 clones, about four fifths seen only once; the top ten take roughly a quarter. The germline V gene has CDR1 GTSNPN and CDR2 SVGIG (reference sequence). This CDR3 region has 13 residues. V lost 0 bases and J lost 4, with 9 bases in between. On this clone: Its specificity is unknown.

Sequences were derived from peripheral blood, sampled from a patient treated with proton-based radiotherapy. V usage is TRBV30 and J usage is TRBJ1-1; a possible D gene is TRBD1 (5 bases). This TCR came from a woman between 65 and 79 years old with pancreatic cancer. CDR3 protein: CAWSVGGATEAFF. The CDR3 DNA sequence: TGTGCCTGGAGTGTAGGAGGGGCCACTGAAGCTTTCTTT.